This TCR beta chain derives from a study of Tregs in tolerant kidney transplant recipients. Study-level information: CD4+CD25+CD127- cells came from approximately three-day belatacept mixed lymphocyte reactions, some with approximately five-day graft donor restimulation. Overall study findings and caveats: The most relevant donor-specific Treg TCRbeta repertoire apparently came from expansion with activated donor B cells.

Assay used: immunoSEQ multiplex PCR; TCRdb lists only in-frame clones, some missing. Here the sample spans more than 25,000 clones, over 65% being singletons. The V end was cut by 2 bases, the J end by 4 bases, with 10 bases between. Germline values: CDR1 SGHTS, CDR2 YDEGEE. The CDR3 loop spans 14 amino acids. This clone was recorded once. Its matching antigen is unknown. This clonotype originated in a human donor in good health. Source material: Tregs from blood cultured with allogeneic cells. The chain recombines TRBV5-8 with TRBJ1-3; D not certain. The DNA of the CDR3 is TGTGCCAGCAGCTTTTCGACTGCCGGAAACACCATATATTTT. Translated, it gives CASSFSTAGNTIYF.